This TCR beta chain was sequenced in a study of T cell clonality in common variable immunodeficiency (dated by TCRdb to the mid-2010s). Study-wide findings and limitations: Although equal DNA input was used, an average of about 85,000 unique sequences per sample was obtained for controls, compared with around 30,000 for CVID samples. Differences among patients in the CVID cohort limited the correlations between repertoire features and clinical complications. Compared with healthy controls, CVID subjects showed increased TCRbeta clonality (t-test p = 0.018), a feature most characteristic of about a third of subjects. Fewer TCRbeta clones were shared among CVID subjects than among healthy controls (p < 0.0001). Reportedly, TCRbeta sequences from CVID had fewer deletions and N-nucleotide insertions, and highly modified clones with 13 or more V deletions were absent from CVID. According to the authors, finding the cause of the higher clonality in CVID would require sequencing the repertoires of T cell subpopulations.

Most of the CVID patients and most of the healthy controls were of Caucasian heritage. From each donor, 5 to 8 ml of heparinized peripheral whole blood was collected. Genomic DNA from adults with common variable immune deficiency (CVID) and from healthy adult controls was the source for sequencing TCRbeta CDR3 repertoires. There were approximately 22 healthy adult volunteers in the control group (around twelve female and 10 or so male), ranging in age from about 23 to 75 years, with a mean age of roughly 35. To isolate peripheral blood mononuclear cells, diluted blood was subjected to density centrifugation over Hypaque 1077 or Ficoll-Paque. Genomic DNA was obtained from unsorted mononuclear cells through either Qiagen column purification or a centrifugation-based method. V has 5 bases trimmed and J has 5 bases trimmed; junction bases matching no gene number 3. Reading from cysteine to phenylalanine, the CDR3 counts 14 amino acids. Part of the CDR3 DNA is given, 33 bases translated from base 1. Based on the germline V gene (reference sequence), the CDR1 and CDR2 sequences are PRHDT and FYEKMQ.

This clone was picked up many times. Its antigen is unknown. The read stops 3 residues short of the end of the CDR3; the missing end is completed from the germline J gene. For sequencing input, CVID and control samples contributed equivalent amounts of genomic DNA. For every sample, a 60 bp segment covering the rearranged TCRbeta CDR3 region was amplified and then sequenced. TCRbeta amplification used the immunoSEQ assay, a bias-corrected multiplex PCR with high-throughput sequencing. The paper's processing steps were these. Every unique nucleotide sequence was considered a clone and was annotated with V, D and J genes, copy number and frequency. Sequences were labeled productive if in frame, and non-productive if out of frame or containing stop codons. As previously described, clonality was calculated on the basis of Shannon's entropy. The predicted amino acid sequences of productive clones were used to derive the mean CDR3 Kyte-Doolittle hydropathy. The R hclust function was used to hierarchically cluster scaled V gene usage with Manhattan distance and complete linkage. To assess clone sharing by CDR3 amino acid sequence, 12 repertoires per group were resampled over 100 rounds. The repertoires were screened for around 70 published EBV-specific TCRbeta sequences and roughly 240 published CMV-specific TCRbeta sequences. A couple of CVID samples yielding fewer than 10,000 sequences were excluded from analysis, leaving 42 CVID repertoires. TCRdb re-hosts the immuneACCESS table, in-frame sequences only. Its copies lack some clones; in the studies checked, an unresolved V gene accounts for under half of them, and the cause for the rest is not known. The V and J calls and clone size were taken over from that table, and D and trimming were inferred from the DNA. This sample includes some 52,000 clones, and none of them was observed just once. Jointly, the top ten make up less than 4% of the sample.

The chain is encoded by TRBV13 joined to TRBJ1-4; 9 central nucleotides agree with TRBD1. This TCR came from a person aged 18-69 years in good health. The sequenced sample consisted of peripheral blood mononuclear cells. Incomplete CDR3 DNA: TGTGCCAGCAGCGACGGGACAGGGAATGAAAAA. Its product reads: CASSDGTGNEK. The entire CDR3 sequence reads CASSDGTGNEKLFF.